The TCR beta chain under discussion was sequenced for a study of blood T cells in healthy people across ages. Next came a second PCR, run for about 6 to 12 cycles, which used a sample-barcoded 5' primer along with a J-beta primer mix. TCRdb re-analysed the 5' RACE reads in MiXCR, keeping a single row per CDR3 protein. Of 700,000 or so distinct CDR3 sequences listed, approximately 40% were seen once; the top ten hold approximately 31%. The TCR was taken from a man older than 75 in good health. The sequenced sample consisted of blood.

The CDR3 nucleotides are TGCAGCGTTTCCGGGACAGGGCTCGGCTACACCTTC. As protein: CSVSGTGLGYTF. The V gene is TRBV29-1, the J gene TRBJ1-2; 9 bases align to TRBD1. The V gene end was trimmed by 5 bases and the J gene end by 8 bases; junction bases not matched to a gene: 6. Germline V gene sequence: CDR1 SQVTM, CDR2 ANQGSEA. The CDR3 runs 12 residues.